A single sample is the source of the 12 T cell receptor beta chains below, sequenced in a study of cytomegalovirus exposure and HLA in healthy donors. Primers: 60 Vbeta forward and 13 Jbeta reverse. Sequencing was performed with immunoSEQ multiplex PCR; in TCRdb, only in-frame clones are kept and a portion is missing. The sample has tens of thousands of clones; more than 80% are singletons. Specimen: PBMCs. Receptors were obtained from a young woman in good health and CMV-seronegative.

V gene TRBV28 combines with J gene TRBJ1-1, with D possibly TRBD1 on 6 matching bases. Germline CDR1 and CDR2: MDHEN and SYDVKM. V gave up 5 bases and J gave up 1 base, with 17 bases separating them. There are 16 residues in the CDR3. DNA for the CDR3: TGTGCCAGCAGTCACTACAGGGAAACGGGGAACACTGAAGCTTTCTTT. This encodes CASSHYRETGNTEAFF. Looking up the rest from reference TRBV28 and TRBJ1-1 gives the full variable domain: DVKVTQSSRYLVKRTGEKVFLECVQDMDHENMFWYRQDPGLGLRLIYFSYDVKMKEKGDIPEGYSVSREKKERFSLILESASTNQTSMYLCASSHYRETGNTEAFFGQGTRLTVV.

The V gene is TRBV4-3, the J gene TRBJ1-2, with a possible D match to TRBD1 (5 bases). Germline lookup yields CDR1 LGHNA and CDR2 YSLEER. V dropped 3 bases and J dropped 4 bases, with 9 bases sitting between them. The CDR3 length is 13 residues. The CDR3 sequence: CASSHREGYGYTF. The CDR3 nucleotides are TGCGCCAGCAGCCACAGGGAAGGCTATGGCTACACCTTC.

In DNA form, the CDR3 reads TGTGCCAGCAGCGTGGGGACAGGGGCTACCACCGGGGAGCTGTTTTTT. This codes for CASSVGTGATTGELFF. The chain joins TRBV9 to TRBJ2-2; 10 bases align to TRBD1. The CDR3 has 16 residues. CDR1 and CDR2 from the germline V gene are SGDLS and YYNGEE. Trimming removed 2 bases from V and 4 bases from J; junction bases left unmatched: 5. The full variable domain, in which reference TRBV9 and TRBJ2-2 provide the parts outside the CDR3, is DSGVTQTPKHLITATGQRVTLRCSPRSGDLSVYWYQQSLDQGLQFLIQYYNGEERAKGNILERFSAQQFPDLHSELNLSSLELGDSALYFCASSVGTGATTGELFFGEGSRLTVL.

About this clone: Its ends do not fully match the called genes, so a read error is possible. The CDR3 region has the DNA TGTGCCAGTAGTGTAGATTCCTTCCTTCGACAGGGGAACACTGAAGCTTTCTTT. It codes for CASSVDSFLRQGNTEAFF. This sequence joins TRBV19 and TRBJ1-1; 7 bases align to TRBD1. The CDR3 is made up of 18 amino acids. Germline lookup yields CDR1 LNHDA and CDR2 SQIVND (reference sequence). Looking up the rest from reference TRBV19 and TRBJ1-1 gives the full variable domain: DGGITQSPKYLFRKEGQNVTLSCEQNLNHDAMYWYRQDPGQGLRLIYYSQIVNDFQKGDIAEGYSVSREKKESFPLTVTSAQKNPTAFYLCASSVDSFLRQGNTEAFFGQGTRLTVV.

This clone was counted a few times. The J gene is TRBJ2-3, the V gene TRBV25-1; weak D call: TRBD2 (5 bases). V was shortened by 5 bases and J by 6 bases, with 15 bases between the two germline ends. CDR1 is MGHDK, CDR2 SYGVNS, per germline. The CDR3 covers 14 residues. CDR3 sequence reads: CASSSHHTGDTQYF. As DNA, the CDR3 is TGTGCCAGCAGTTCACACCACACGGGGGATACGCAGTATTTT.

This sequence joins TRBV19 and TRBJ2-1; D uncertain. CDR3 length equals 14 residues. Germline CDR1 LNHDA, CDR2 SQIVND (reference sequence). Trimming stripped 0 bases from V and 7 bases from J, with 10 bases between. In nucleotides, the CDR3 is TGTGCCAGTAGTATAGACCTGGTCGGGAATGAGCAGTTCTTC. This gives the protein CASSIDLVGNEQFF.

This chain links TRBV30 with TRBJ1-6, with a possible D match to TRBD1 (6 bases). The germline V gene encodes CDR1 GTSNPN and CDR2 SVGIG (reference sequence). The CDR3 sequence is 15 residues long. The V gene lost 3 bases and the J gene lost 1 base, with 10 bases spanning the gap. The CDR3 DNA reads TGTGCCTGGAGAGGGGGGGAGTCCTATAATTCACCCCTCCACTTT. Amino acids: CAWRGGESYNSPLHF.

In this sample, this clone turned up a few times. The V call is TRBV19, the J call TRBJ1-5, with TRBD1 as a possible D gene (6 bases). V shed 3 bases and J shed 0 bases, with 12 bases lying between them. The CDR3 consists of 16 residues. Germline V gene sequence: CDR1 LNHDA, CDR2 SQIVND (reference sequence). CDR3 bases: TGTGCCAGTAGTATGGGACACCCTTATAGCAATCAGCCCCAGCATTTT. It is translated as CASSMGHPYSNQPQHF.

The J gene is TRBJ2-7, the V gene TRBV18; 9 nucleotides line up with TRBD1. V lost 3 bases, J lost 3 bases, and 3 bases stayed unmatched. Germline V CDR1 and CDR2: KGHSH, LQKENI. This CDR3 spans 14 amino acids. This CDR3 reads CASSPKGQGYEQYF. The CDR3, as DNA: TGTGCCAGCTCACCCAAGGGACAGGGCTACGAGCAGTACTTC. Full variable domain (remainder filled in from reference TRBV18 and TRBJ2-7): NAGVMQNPRHLVRRRGQEARLRCSPMKGHSHVYWYRQLPEEGLKFMVYLQKENIIDESGMPKERFSAEFPKEGPSILRIQQVVRGDSAAYFCASSPKGQGYEQYFGPGTRLTVT.

This chain connects TRBV7-2 to TRBJ2-1; 9 bases fit TRBD1. The CDR3 length is 15 residues. After removal of 5 bases from V and 7 bases from J, the junction contained 9 bases not matched to a gene. The V gene's germline CDR1 is SGHTA and CDR2 FQGNSA. The CDR3 bases are TGTGCCAGCAGCCCCCGGACAGGGGAGCGGAATGAGCAGTTCTTC. Protein product: CASSPRTGERNEQFF.

The V call is TRBV11-3, the J call TRBJ2-7; 7 bases line up with TRBD1. V dropped 2 bases and J dropped 2; count of bases not matched to a gene: 3. The CDR3 is made up of 14 amino acids. Germline CDR1 SGHNT, CDR2 YENEEA. CDR3 nucleotide sequence: TGTGCCAGCAGCTTAAGGGACAGAACCTACGAGCAGTACTTC. Translated: CASSLRDRTYEQYF.

This clone has a single count. This chain joins TRBV7-9 and TRBJ2-7, with a tentative D call TRBD1 (6 bases). The CDR3 loop spans 14 amino acids. V was pared by 2 bases and J by 5 bases, with 13 bases between. Per the germline V gene, CDR1 is SEHNR and CDR2 is FQNEAQ (reference sequence). CDR3 region: CASSLTGQSHEQYF. The CDR3 bases are TGTGCCAGCAGCTTAACAGGGCAGTCCCACGAGCAGTACTTC.